This TCR beta chain was captured in a study of post-analysis software for immune sequencing data. The wider study: The courses of disease that were included comprised relapsing-remitting, secondary progressive and progressive-relapsing multiple sclerosis.

Presence of unique molecular identifiers characterized the TCR beta cDNA libraries. Researchers reported 520,000 or so cDNA molecules coming from roughly 1 to 10 million T cells. TCRdb reprocessed the PCR reads with MiXCR, giving one entry per CDR3 protein. Of a few hundred thousand distinct CDR3 sequences in the sample, 35% to 45% were seen once. Study outcomes and limitations: Normalized Chao1 diversity was significantly reduced in patients versus controls. Those samples that were prepared in the same batch co-clustered strongly by F measure. The study found TRBV5-6, TRBV5-1 and TRBV20-1 among five or six TRBV segments more frequent in patients than controls.

Details on this clonotype: The antigen is undetermined.

The CDR3 length is 16 residues. CDR1 and CDR2 (germline): MDHEN, SYDVKM. V shed 2 bases and J shed 3 bases, with 13 bases lying between them. The rearrangement uses TRBV28 and TRBJ1-4, with D unresolved. This sequence originates from a girl aged 2-10 years with multiple sclerosis. The sample comprised blood. The CDR3 DNA is TGTGCCAGCAGTTTAGTAAGAGGCCCTCCTAATGAAAAACTGTTTTTT. Protein product: CASSLVRGPPNEKLFF.